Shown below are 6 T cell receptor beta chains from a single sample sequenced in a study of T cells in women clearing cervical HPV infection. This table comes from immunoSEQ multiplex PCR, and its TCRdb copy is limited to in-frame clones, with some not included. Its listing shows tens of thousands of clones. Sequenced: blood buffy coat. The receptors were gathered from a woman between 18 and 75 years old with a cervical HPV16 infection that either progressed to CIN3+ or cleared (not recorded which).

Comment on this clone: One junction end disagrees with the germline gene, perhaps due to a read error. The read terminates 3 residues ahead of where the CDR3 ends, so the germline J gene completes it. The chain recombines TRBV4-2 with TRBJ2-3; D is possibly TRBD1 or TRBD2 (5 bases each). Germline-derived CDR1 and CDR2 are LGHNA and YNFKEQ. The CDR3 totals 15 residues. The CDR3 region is CASSQDRGVADTQYF. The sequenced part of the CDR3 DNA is TGCGCCAGCAGCCAAGATAGAGGGGTAGCAGATACG.

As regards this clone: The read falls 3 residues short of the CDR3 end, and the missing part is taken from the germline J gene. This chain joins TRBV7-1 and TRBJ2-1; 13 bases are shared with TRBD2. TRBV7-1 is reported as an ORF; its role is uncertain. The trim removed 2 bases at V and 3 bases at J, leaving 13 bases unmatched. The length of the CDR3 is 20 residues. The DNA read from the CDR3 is TGTGCCAGCAGCTCAACTAGCGGGGGGGCTCGAATTTCGGGCTACAATGAG. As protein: CASSSTSGGARISGYNE. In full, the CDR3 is CASSSTSGGARISGYNEQFF.

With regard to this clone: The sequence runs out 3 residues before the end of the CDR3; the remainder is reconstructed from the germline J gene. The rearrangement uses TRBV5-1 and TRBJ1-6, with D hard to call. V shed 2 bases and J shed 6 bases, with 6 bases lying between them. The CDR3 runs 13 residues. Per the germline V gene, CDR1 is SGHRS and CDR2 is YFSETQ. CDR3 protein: CASSLQSNSPLHF. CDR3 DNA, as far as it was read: TGCGCCAGCAGCTTACAGAGTAATTCACCC. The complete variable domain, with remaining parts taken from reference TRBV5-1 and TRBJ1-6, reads KAGVTQTPRYLIKTRGQQVTLSCSPISGHRSVSWYQQTPGQGLQFLFEYFSETQRNKGNFPGRFSGRQFSNSRSEMNVSTLELGDSALYLCASSLQSNSPLHFGNGTRLTVT.

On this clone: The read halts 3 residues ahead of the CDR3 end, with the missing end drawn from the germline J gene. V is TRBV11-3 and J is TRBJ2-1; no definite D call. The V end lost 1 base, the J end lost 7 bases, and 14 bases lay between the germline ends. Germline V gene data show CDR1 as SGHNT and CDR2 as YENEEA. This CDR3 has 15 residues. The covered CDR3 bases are TGTGCCAGCAGCTTAGCGCCCATTTACTTTAATGAG. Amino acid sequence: CASSLAPIYFNE. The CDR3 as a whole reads CASSLAPIYFNEQFF.

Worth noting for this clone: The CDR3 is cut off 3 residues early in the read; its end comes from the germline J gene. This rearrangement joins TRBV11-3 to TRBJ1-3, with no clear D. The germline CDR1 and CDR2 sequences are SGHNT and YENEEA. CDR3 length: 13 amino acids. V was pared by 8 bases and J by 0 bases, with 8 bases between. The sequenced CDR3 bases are TGTGCCAGCGGCAGAGTCTCTGGAAACACC. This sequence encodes CASGRVSGNT. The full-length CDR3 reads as CASGRVSGNTIYF.

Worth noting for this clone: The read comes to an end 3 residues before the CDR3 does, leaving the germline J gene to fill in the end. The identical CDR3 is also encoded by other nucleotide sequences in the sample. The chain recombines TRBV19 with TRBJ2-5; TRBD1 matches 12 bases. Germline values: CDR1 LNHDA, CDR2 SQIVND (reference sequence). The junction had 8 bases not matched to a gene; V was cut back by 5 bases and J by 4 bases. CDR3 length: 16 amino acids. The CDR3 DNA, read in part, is TGTGCCAGTAGTTTCGGGACAGGGGGCGGAGGAGAGACC. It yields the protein CASSFGTGGGGET. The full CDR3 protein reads CASSFGTGGGGETQYF.